This T cell receptor (beta chain) stems from a study of beta chain features in type 1 diabetes. As for this clone: What it recognizes is unknown.

CDR1 and CDR2 (germline): SGHRS, YFSETQ. The CDR3 is made up of 12 amino acids. V lost 1 base and J 8 bases, leaving 9 bases between the germline ends. The study reverse transcribed the entire isolated RNA, so it sequenced expressed TCRB transcripts. Generated by immunoSEQ multiplex PCR, the TCRdb table keeps only in-frame clones and is missing some. The sample holds some 360,000 clones, around 9.6% seen once. Study-level findings and limits: Within the patient group, naive, central memory and Treg TCRB repertoires appeared more similar to each other than within healthy donors. VDJ junctions in type 1 diabetes patients carried more deletions and fewer insertions. In every one of the four CD4+ subsets, TCRB CDR3s were moderately but significantly shorter in Type 1 diabetes patients.

Sequenced: central memory CD4+ T cells from blood. The clonotype comes from a man under 40 with type 1 diabetes. This chain connects TRBV5-1 to TRBJ1-2; D is undetermined. The CDR3 DNA reads as TGCGCCAGCAGCTTGAGCGGGAGAGGCTACACCTTC. It is translated as CASSLSGRGYTF.